The rows below give T cell receptor beta chains drawn from one sample of a study of blood T cell repertoires in COVID-19. The assay was immunoSEQ multiplex PCR, and TCRdb's table has in-frame clones only and misses some. The sample has about 200,000 clones, approximately 84% seen once. The sequencing sample was made of peripheral blood. The receptors shown here come from a human donor with acute or convalescent COVID-19. The donor label of this sample is uncertain. Each CDR3 is given with its conserved first and last residue. The D gene is left open where the match is weak. Clone size, where shown, is once, few, many, or a class for clones that have expanded.

CDR3aa | CDR3nt | j_gene | d_gene | abundance | len | v_gene
CASSSDPKGGQYF | TGTGCCAGCAGCTCGGACCCCAAAGGGGGGCAGTATTTT | TRBJ2-3 | - | - | 13 | TRBV11-3
CSATGNTEAFF | TGCAGCGCTACAGGGAACACTGAAGCTTTCTTT | TRBJ1-1 | - | - | 11 | TRBV29-1
CASSPESPTTWEQYF | TGTGCCAGCAGCCCGGAGTCTCCGACTACCTGGGAGCAGTACTTC | TRBJ2-7 | - | - | 15 | TRBV3-1/TRBV3-2
CSATQLSGNTIYF | TGCAGCGCTACCCAACTCTCTGGAAACACCATATATTTT | TRBJ1-3 | - | - | 13 | TRBV29-1
CASSQDNRGGVAKNIQYF | TGTGCCAGCAGCCAAGACAACAGGGGTGGGGTAGCCAAAAACATTCAGTACTTC | TRBJ2-4 | TRBD1 | few | 18 | TRBV3-1/TRBV3-2
CASSARDSNSPLHF | TGTGCCAGCAGCGCGAGGGACAGTAATTCACCCCTCCACTTT | TRBJ1-6 | TRBD1 | once | 14 | TRBV9
CASSLASGRLTGELFF | TGCGCCAGCAGCTTGGCGTCCGGGAGACTAACCGGGGAGCTGTTTTTT | TRBJ2-2 | - | - | 16 | TRBV5-1
CASGLGQASGNTIYF | TGTGCTAGTGGTTTGGGACAGGCCTCTGGAAACACCATATATTTT | TRBJ1-3 | - | - | 15 | TRBV12-5
CATSREAQGGYTF | TGTGCCACCAGCAGAGAGGCCCAGGGGGGCTACACCTTC | TRBJ1-2 | - | - | 13 | TRBV15
CASSVGQATRSGNTIYF | TGTGCCAGCAGCGTAGGGCAGGCTACCCGCTCTGGAAACACCATATATTTT | TRBJ1-3 | - | - | 17 | TRBV9
CASSLAFSRVNEQFF | TGCGCCAGCAGCTTGGCCTTTTCCAGGGTGAATGAGCAGTTCTTC | TRBJ2-1 | - | once | 15 | TRBV5-1
CAISEYRGSPQPQHF | TGTGCCATCAGTGAGTACAGGGGGAGTCCTCAGCCCCAGCATTTT | TRBJ1-5 | TRBD1 | - | 15 | TRBV10-3
CASSPHSTRPGAGELFF | TGTGCCAGCAGCCCCCATTCTACTAGACCTGGGGCCGGGGAGCTGTTTTTT | TRBJ2-2 | - | once | 17 | TRBV9
CAWSNDRGYGYTF | TGTGCCTGGAGTAATGACAGGGGCTATGGCTACACCTTC | TRBJ1-2 | TRBD1 | once | 13 | TRBV30
CASSLVQGGYGYTF | TGTGCCAGCAGCCTCGTCCAGGGGGGATATGGCTACACCTTC | TRBJ1-2 | TRBD1 | - | 14 | TRBV11-2
CASSSPQVGHTNYGYTF | TGTGCCAGCAGTTCCCCTCAGGTGGGACATACTAACTATGGCTACACCTTC | TRBJ1-2 | - | - | 17 | TRBV28
CASSQDRGTGNTEAFF | TGTGCCAGCAGCCAAGATAGAGGCACCGGGAACACTGAAGCTTTCTTT | TRBJ1-1 | - | - | 16 | TRBV3-1/TRBV3-2
CASSLARVDTGELFF | TGCGCCAGCAGCTTGGCCAGGGTGGACACCGGGGAGCTGTTTTTT | TRBJ2-2 | - | - | 15 | TRBV5-1
CASSLGASGIETQYF | TGTGCCAGCAGCTTAGGGGCTAGCGGGATTGAGACCCAGTACTTC | TRBJ2-5 | TRBD2 | - | 15 | TRBV7-6
CATSREDRVSNQPQHF | TGTGCCACCAGCAGAGAAGACAGGGTCAGCAATCAGCCCCAGCATTTT | TRBJ1-5 | TRBD1 | - | 16 | TRBV15
CASSLAFLAGGGETQYF | TGTGCCAGCAGCTTAGCGTTCCTAGCGGGAGGTGGGGAGACCCAGTACTTC | TRBJ2-5 | TRBD2 | - | 17 | TRBV7-9
CASSHLQGANGYTF | TGTGCCAGCAGCCACCTACAGGGGGCTAATGGCTACACCTTC | TRBJ1-2 | TRBD1 | - | 14 | TRBV14
CASTPGGAIYGYTF | TGTGCCAGCACTCCCGGGGGAGCGATCTATGGCTACACCTTC | TRBJ1-2 | - | - | 14 | TRBV28
CASSAGGPNSPLHF | TGTGCCAGCAGCGCCGGGGGACCTAATTCACCCCTCCACTTT | TRBJ1-6 | - | - | 14 | TRBV7-2
CASSLFLSNQPQHF | TGTGCCAGCAGTTTATTTCTTAGCAATCAGCCCCAGCATTTT | TRBJ1-5 | - | - | 14 | TRBV28
CASSPPSGNNEQFF | TGTGCCAGCTCACCACCTAGCGGGAACAATGAGCAGTTCTTC | TRBJ2-1 | TRBD2 | - | 14 | TRBV18
CASSRGQGGGYTF | TGTGCCAGCAGCCGCGGACAGGGCGGTGGCTACACCTTC | TRBJ1-2 | TRBD1 | - | 13 | TRBV3-1/TRBV3-2
CAWGYRGGSDEQFF | TGTGCCTGGGGGTACAGGGGAGGCAGTGATGAGCAGTTCTTC | TRBJ2-1 | - | - | 14 | TRBV30
CASSLRVDRAKEQYF | TGCGCCAGCAGCTTGAGGGTCGACAGGGCCAAGGAGCAGTACTTC | TRBJ2-7 | TRBD1 | few | 15 | TRBV5-1
CAISEFPGQGRDGYTF | TGTGCCATCAGTGAGTTCCCGGGACAGGGCCGAGATGGCTACACCTTC | TRBJ1-2 | TRBD1 | - | 16 | TRBV10-3
CASNREWDSYNSPLHF | TGTGCCAGCAACAGGGAGTGGGACTCCTATAATTCACCCCTCCACTTT | TRBJ1-6 | - | - | 16 | TRBV9
CASTRGTGELFF | TGTGCCAGCACACGGGGCACCGGGGAGCTGTTTTTT | TRBJ2-2 | - | - | 12 | TRBV28
CASSLLTVLSEQYF | TGCGCCAGCAGCTTACTAACGGTCCTTAGTGAGCAGTACTTC | TRBJ2-7 | - | - | 14 | TRBV5-1
CASRLAGAHDTQYF | TGTGCCAGCAGGCTAGCGGGTGCCCACGATACGCAGTATTTT | TRBJ2-3 | TRBD2 | - | 14 | TRBV27
CASSRGQGTLTNNEQFF | TGTGCCAGCAGCCGTGGGCAGGGGACCTTAACGAACAATGAGCAGTTCTTC | TRBJ2-1 | - | - | 17 | TRBV7-8
CASRRTSGPQTSEQYF | TGCGCCAGCAGACGAACTAGCGGGCCACAGACCTCCGAGCAGTACTTC | TRBJ2-7 | TRBD2 | once | 16 | TRBV5-1
CASSLTSGGYTF | TGTGCCAGCAGTTTGACCTCGGGAGGGTACACCTTC | TRBJ1-2 | - | - | 12 | TRBV28
CASSAEHGDEQFF | TGTGCCAGCAGTGCCGAACACGGGGATGAGCAGTTCTTC | TRBJ2-1 | - | - | 13 | TRBV6-4
CATSDQTSEKLFF | TGTGCCACCAGTGATCAGACATCGGAAAAACTGTTTTTT | TRBJ1-4 | - | - | 13 | TRBV24-1
CASSRAGQTANTEAFF | TGCGCCAGCAGCCGAGCAGGACAGACTGCGAACACTGAAGCTTTCTTT | TRBJ1-1 | - | - | 16 | TRBV4-1
CASSPREGTDTQYF | TGTGCCAGCAGCCCCCGGGAAGGGACAGATACGCAGTATTTT | TRBJ2-3 | - | - | 14 | TRBV9
CASSSPDSRNSPLHF | TGTGCCAGCAGTTCACCCGACAGTCGAAATTCACCCCTCCACTTT | TRBJ1-6 | - | - | 15 | TRBV27
CASSQVSGGTYEQYF | TGTGCCAGCAGCCAAGTTAGCGGGGGAACCTACGAGCAGTACTTC | TRBJ2-7 | TRBD2 | many | 15 | TRBV3-1/TRBV3-2
CASSQAPQTLVRFF | TGCGCCAGCAGCCAAGCGCCCCAGACTCTTGTGCGGTTCTTC | TRBJ2-1 | - | - | 14 | TRBV4-1
CASSPRTGVNTEAFF | TGTGCCAGCAGCCCCCGGACAGGGGTAAACACTGAAGCTTTCTTT | TRBJ1-1 | TRBD1 | - | 15 | TRBV7-9
CASSQEAADNSPLHF | TGTGCCAGCAGCCAGGAGGCAGCCGATAATTCACCCCTCCACTTT | TRBJ1-6 | - | - | 15 | TRBV4-2
CASSLAGGFGNEKLFF | TGTGCCAGCAGCTTAGCAGGGGGCTTTGGTAATGAAAAACTGTTTTTT | TRBJ1-4 | TRBD1 | few | 16 | TRBV11-2
CASSRTGVLNEQFF | TGTGCCAGCAGTCGAACGGGAGTACTTAATGAGCAGTTCTTC | TRBJ2-1 | - | few | 14 | TRBV27
CASSAGTTIGELFF | TGCGCCAGCAGCGCCGGGACAACGATCGGGGAGCTGTTTTTT | TRBJ2-2 | - | - | 14 | TRBV5-1
CASSLVSGARGKLFF | TGTGCCAGCAGTCTAGTGTCAGGGGCCAGAGGAAAACTGTTTTTT | TRBJ1-4 | - | - | 15 | TRBV7-9
CASSSRQGATYEQYF | TGTGCCAGCAGCTCCCGACAGGGGGCGACCTACGAGCAGTACTTC | TRBJ2-7 | TRBD1 | - | 15 | TRBV6-5
CASTRTGYYEQYF | TGTGCCAGCACGCGAACAGGGTATTACGAGCAGTACTTC | TRBJ2-7 | - | - | 13 | TRBV7-8
CASSFRASGRSLTDTQYF | TGTGCCAGCAGTTTTAGGGCTAGCGGGCGCTCACTCACAGATACGCAGTATTTT | TRBJ2-3 | TRBD2 | - | 18 | TRBV27
CASSRPGLAGSSYEQYF | TGTGCCAGCAGCCGCCCCGGACTAGCTGGGAGCTCCTACGAGCAGTACTTC | TRBJ2-7 | TRBD2 | - | 17 | TRBV3-1/TRBV3-2
CATSDSYRNTEAFF | TGTGCCACCAGTGATTCATACAGAAACACTGAAGCTTTCTTT | TRBJ1-1 | - | once | 14 | TRBV24-1